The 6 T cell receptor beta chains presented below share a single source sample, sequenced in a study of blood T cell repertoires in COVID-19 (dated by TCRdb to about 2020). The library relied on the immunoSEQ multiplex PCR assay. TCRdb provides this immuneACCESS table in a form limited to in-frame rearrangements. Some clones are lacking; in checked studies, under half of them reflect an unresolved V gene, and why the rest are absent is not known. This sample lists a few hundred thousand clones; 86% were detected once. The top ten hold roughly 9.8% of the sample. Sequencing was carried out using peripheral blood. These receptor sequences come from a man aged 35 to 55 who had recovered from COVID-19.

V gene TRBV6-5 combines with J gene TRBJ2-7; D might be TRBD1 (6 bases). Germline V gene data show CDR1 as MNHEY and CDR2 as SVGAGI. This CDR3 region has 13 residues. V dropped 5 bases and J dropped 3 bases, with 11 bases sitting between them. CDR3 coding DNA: TGTGCCAGCAGTCGGACAGAAAACTACGAGCAGTACTTC. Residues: CASSRTENYEQYF.

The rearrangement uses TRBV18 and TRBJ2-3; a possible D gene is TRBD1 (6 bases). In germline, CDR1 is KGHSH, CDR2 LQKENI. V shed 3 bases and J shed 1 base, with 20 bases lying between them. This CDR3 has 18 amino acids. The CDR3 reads CASSPQTPGEWGTDTQYF. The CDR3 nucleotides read TGTGCCAGCTCACCGCAGACCCCAGGGGAGTGGGGCACAGATACGCAGTATTTT.

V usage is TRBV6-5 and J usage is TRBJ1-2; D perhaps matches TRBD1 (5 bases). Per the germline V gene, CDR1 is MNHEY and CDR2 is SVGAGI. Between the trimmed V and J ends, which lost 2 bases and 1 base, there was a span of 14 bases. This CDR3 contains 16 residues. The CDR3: CASSYGPGRLNYGYTF. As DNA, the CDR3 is TGTGCCAGCAGTTACGGGCCAGGGCGACTTAACTATGGCTACACCTTC.

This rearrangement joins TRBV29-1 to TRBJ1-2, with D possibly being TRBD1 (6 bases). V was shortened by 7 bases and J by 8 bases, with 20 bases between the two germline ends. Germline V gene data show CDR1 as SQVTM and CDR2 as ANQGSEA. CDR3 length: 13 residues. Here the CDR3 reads CSGTTGLAEGYTF. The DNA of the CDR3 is TGCAGCGGCACTACAGGGTTGGCGGAAGGCTACACCTTC.

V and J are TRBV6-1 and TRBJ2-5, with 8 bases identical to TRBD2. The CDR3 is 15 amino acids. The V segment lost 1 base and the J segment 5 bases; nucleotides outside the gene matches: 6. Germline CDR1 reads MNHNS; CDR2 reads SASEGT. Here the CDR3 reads CASSEVGGGWETQYF. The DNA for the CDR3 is TGTGCCAGCAGTGAAGTCGGGGGGGGCTGGGAGACCCAGTACTTC.

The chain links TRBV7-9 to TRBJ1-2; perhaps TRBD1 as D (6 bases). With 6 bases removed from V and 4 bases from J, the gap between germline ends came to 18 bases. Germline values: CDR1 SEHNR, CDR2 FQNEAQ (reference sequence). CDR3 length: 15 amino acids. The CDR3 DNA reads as TGTGCCAGCAGGCCATTTTTACAGGGCAGCTATGGCTACACCTTC. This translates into CASRPFLQGSYGYTF.